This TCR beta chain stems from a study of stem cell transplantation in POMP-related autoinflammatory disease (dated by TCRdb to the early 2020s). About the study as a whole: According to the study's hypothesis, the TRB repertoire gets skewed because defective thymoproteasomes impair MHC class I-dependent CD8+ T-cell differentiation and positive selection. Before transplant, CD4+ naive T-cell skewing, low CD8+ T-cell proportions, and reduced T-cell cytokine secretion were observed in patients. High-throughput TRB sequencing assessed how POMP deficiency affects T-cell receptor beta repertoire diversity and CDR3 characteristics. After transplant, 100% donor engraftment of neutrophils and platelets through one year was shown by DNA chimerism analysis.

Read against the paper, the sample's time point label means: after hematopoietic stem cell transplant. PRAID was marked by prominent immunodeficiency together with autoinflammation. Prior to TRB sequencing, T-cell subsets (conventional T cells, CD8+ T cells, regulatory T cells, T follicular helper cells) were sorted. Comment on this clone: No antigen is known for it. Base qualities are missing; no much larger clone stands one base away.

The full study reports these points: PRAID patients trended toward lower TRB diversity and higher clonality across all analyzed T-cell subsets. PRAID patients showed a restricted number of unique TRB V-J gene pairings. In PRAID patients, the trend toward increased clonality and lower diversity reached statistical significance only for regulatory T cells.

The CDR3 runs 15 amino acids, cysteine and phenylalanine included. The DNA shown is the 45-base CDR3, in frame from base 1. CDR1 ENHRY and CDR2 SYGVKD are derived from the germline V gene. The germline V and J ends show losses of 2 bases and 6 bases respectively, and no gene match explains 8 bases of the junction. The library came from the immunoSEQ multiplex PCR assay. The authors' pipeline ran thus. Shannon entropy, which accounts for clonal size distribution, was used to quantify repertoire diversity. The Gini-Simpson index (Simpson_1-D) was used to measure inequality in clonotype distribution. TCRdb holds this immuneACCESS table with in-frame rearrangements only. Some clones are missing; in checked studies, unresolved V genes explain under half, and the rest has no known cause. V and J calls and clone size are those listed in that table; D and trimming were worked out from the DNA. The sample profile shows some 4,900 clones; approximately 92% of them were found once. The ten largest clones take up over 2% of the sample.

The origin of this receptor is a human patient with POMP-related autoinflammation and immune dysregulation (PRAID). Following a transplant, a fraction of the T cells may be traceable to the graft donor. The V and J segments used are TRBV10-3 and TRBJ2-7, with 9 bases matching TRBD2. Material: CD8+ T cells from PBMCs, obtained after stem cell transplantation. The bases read TGTGCCATCAGTGAGGGAGGGCTAGCGGGATTCGAGCAGTACTTC. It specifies CAISEGGLAGFEQYF.